One and the same sample provided the 22 T cell receptor beta chains below, sequenced in a study of chemoradiotherapy in HPV16-positive cancers. Data came from immunoSEQ multiplex PCR; TCRdb stores just in-frame clones and leaves some out. This table has 20,000 to 25,000 clones, roughly 92% appearing once. Source: blood, taken from a patient who underwent chemoradiotherapy. Source of these receptors: a human donor with HPV-associated anogenital cancer.

CDR3 sequence reads: CASSDVWTGYEQYF. The CDR3 nucleotides are TGTGCCAGCAGTGATGTCTGGACAGGGTACGAGCAGTACTTC. The chain joins TRBV2 to TRBJ2-7; 8 positions agree with TRBD1. The length of the CDR3 is 14 residues. J gave up 4 bases and V 3 bases, and 5 bases lay outside the gene matches. Germline-derived CDR1 and CDR2 are SNHLY and FYNNEI.

The chain uses TRBV5-4 and TRBJ1-4, with TRBD1 identical over 10 bases. The CDR3 spans 14 residues. J was trimmed by 6 bases and V by 3 bases; bases with no gene match: 2. Germline V gives CDR1 SGHNT, CDR2 YYREEE (reference sequence). The DNA for the CDR3 is TGTGCCAGCAGCTCAGGGACAGGGGATGAAAAACTGTTTTTT. It specifies CASSSGTGDEKLFF.

The chain employs TRBV27 and TRBJ2-3; D may be TRBD1 or TRBD2 (5 bases each). The CDR3 runs 14 residues. Germline V gene lookup returns CDR1 MNHEY and CDR2 SMNVEV (reference sequence). The V and J ends lost 5 bases and 2 bases respectively, with 11 bases between them. The CDR3 bases are TGTGCCAGCAGTCAAGGGACCCTCACAGATACGCAGTATTTT. Translating gives CASSQGTLTDTQYF.

This chain joins TRBV19 and TRBJ2-7; 11 nucleotides align to TRBD1. After removal of 5 bases from V and 4 bases from J, the junction contained 4 bases not matched to a gene. The CDR3 is 14 amino acids. Germline V CDR1 and CDR2: LNHDA, SQIVND (reference sequence). The CDR3: CASSWGTGGYEQYF. The CDR3 bases are TGTGCCAGTAGTTGGGGGACAGGGGGGTACGAGCAGTACTTC.

This sequence joins TRBV27 and TRBJ2-1; TRBD1 might be the D (5 bases). V lost 5 bases and J lost 0, with 17 bases in between. Germline V CDR1 and CDR2: MNHEY, SMNVEV (reference sequence). The CDR3 spans 17 residues. In nucleotides, the CDR3 is TGTGCCAGCAGTCCCATTCAGGGTTTAAGCTCCTACAATGAGCAGTTCTTC. Amino acids: CASSPIQGLSSYNEQFF.

This chain connects TRBV6-5 to TRBJ2-5, with D perhaps TRBD1 or TRBD2 (6 bases each). The germline CDR1 and CDR2 sequences are MNHEY and SVGAGI. The CDR3 consists of 15 residues. V dropped 6 bases and J dropped 7 bases, with 21 bases sitting between them. The CDR3 here is CASSLDSRAGLTQYF. For the CDR3, the DNA is TGTGCCAGCAGCCTGGACAGCCGGGCGGGGTTGACCCAGTACTTC.

V gene TRBV5-5 combines with J gene TRBJ2-7; 7 bases align to TRBD2. This CDR3 comprises 14 residues. The germline gives CDR1 SGHKS, CDR2 YYEKEE (reference sequence). J lost 2 bases, V lost 2 bases, and 4 bases had no gene match. CDR3 in DNA: TGTGCCAGCAGCTTAGCGGGGAGGCCCTACGAGCAGTACTTC. Residues: CASSLAGRPYEQYF.

This chain uses TRBV11-2 with TRBJ2-1, with TRBD2 matching over 9 bases. The CDR3 totals 15 residues. Unmatched junction bases numbered 12, after V lost 10 bases and J lost 5 bases. CDR1 and CDR2 (germline): SGHAT, FQNNGV. The CDR3 DNA follows: TGTGCCACGTCATACCGTAGCGGGAGCCACAATGAGCAGTTCTTC. It translates to CATSYRSGSHNEQFF.

The rearrangement links TRBV2 to TRBJ2-3; 7 bases align to TRBD2. Germline lookup yields CDR1 SNHLY and CDR2 FYNNEI. The CDR3 spans 13 residues. V trimming: 7 bases; J trimming: 5 bases; junction bases outside the gene matches: 6. For the CDR3, the DNA is TGTGCCAGCACCGGGGGGATAGGAGATACGCAGTATTTT. Protein: CASTGGIGDTQYF.

V is TRBV7-9 and J is TRBJ1-5; TRBD1 is a possible D gene (5 bases). Trimming removed 4 bases from V and 9 bases from J, with 16 bases in between. The CDR3 extends over 14 amino acids. Per the germline V gene, CDR1 is SEHNR and CDR2 is FQNEAQ (reference sequence). In DNA, the CDR3 is TGTGCCAGCAGCTCCGGCCCGACAGCAGGGCCCCAGCATTTT. Its translation is CASSSGPTAGPQHF.

The chain recombines TRBV6-5 with TRBJ2-2; D unclear. This CDR3 comprises 15 residues. Germline V gene lookup returns CDR1 MNHEY and CDR2 SVGAGI. Trimming removed 1 base at V and 0 bases at J, with 6 bases between. DNA for the CDR3: TGTGCCAGCAGTTACTTTCAAACGAACACCGGGGAGCTGTTTTTT. The encoded protein is CASSYFQTNTGELFF.

The chain employs TRBV5-6 and TRBJ2-7, with TRBD2 matching 8 bases. The trim removed 6 bases at V and 6 bases at J, leaving 11 bases unmatched. The CDR3 covers 14 residues. Germline CDR1 SGHDT, CDR2 YYEEEE. The DNA for the CDR3 is TGTGCCAGCACCCGCCGGGGGGGCTTTGCCGAGCAGTACTTC. This gives the protein CASTRRGGFAEQYF.

The gene calls are TRBV2 and TRBJ1-5, with TRBD1 matching 7 bases. With V trimmed by 1 base and J by 6 bases, 6 bases remained unmatched. Germline V CDR1 and CDR2: SNHLY, FYNNEI. The length of the CDR3 is 15 residues. CDR3 coding DNA: TGTGCCAGCAGTGAAGGACAGGGAAGGATTCAGCCCCAGCATTTT. Protein sequence: CASSEGQGRIQPQHF.

The chain links TRBV4-2 to TRBJ1-6; D might be TRBD1 (6 bases). The CDR3 consists of 16 residues. From germline, CDR1 is LGHNA and CDR2 YNFKEQ. The V and J ends lost 4 bases and 9 bases respectively, with 19 bases between them. CDR3 coding DNA: TGTGCCAGCAGCCTTCTTCAGGGGCGACGGGGTTCACCCCTCCACTTT. It yields the protein CASSLLQGRRGSPLHF.

This chain links TRBV11-3 with TRBJ2-5; a possible D gene is TRBD1 (6 bases). In germline, CDR1 is SGHNT, CDR2 YENEEA. The CDR3 contains 14 residues. V was cut by 3 bases and J by 5 bases, with 13 bases left in between. In nucleotides, the CDR3 is TGTGCCAGCAGCTTCTTGGGGGCAGGGGAGACCCAGTACTTC. Its protein product is CASSFLGAGETQYF.

This chain's CDR3 is CASSWGGSQPQHF. The CDR3 bases are TGTGCCAGCAGTTGGGGGGGTAGTCAGCCCCAGCATTTT. V is TRBV6-5 and J is TRBJ1-5; D is perhaps TRBD1 (5 bases). This CDR3 region has 13 residues. Trimming left V 4 bases short and J 6 bases short, with 10 bases between. Germline V gene lookup returns CDR1 MNHEY and CDR2 SVGAGI.

This chain uses TRBV5-4 with TRBJ1-2; TRBD1 aligns across 8 bases. The CDR3 is 18 amino acids. The V gene end was trimmed by 0 bases and the J gene end by 8 bases; junction bases not matched to a gene: 18. Germline-derived CDR1 and CDR2 are SGHNT and YYREEE (reference sequence). The CDR3 sequence: CASSLDSARGRSPGGYTF. As DNA, the CDR3 is TGTGCCAGCAGCTTGGATAGCGCCAGGGGGCGATCCCCGGGGGGCTACACCTTC.

V is TRBV29-1 and J is TRBJ2-5; tentatively, D is TRBD2 (5 bases). The germline gives CDR1 SQVTM, CDR2 ANQGSEA. The CDR3 totals 13 residues. The V gene lost 4 bases and the J gene lost 4 bases, with 13 bases spanning the gap. CDR3 coding DNA: TGCAGCGTTGGAGGGTGGGGTGGAGAGACCCAGTACTTC. It codes for CSVGGWGGETQYF.

The rearrangement uses TRBV12-5 and TRBJ2-1; 10 bases match TRBD2. With 2 bases clipped from V and 10 bases from J, the junction kept 11 bases outside the gene matches. Germline assignment: CDR1 LGHNT and CDR2 FRNRAP. The CDR3 is made up of 16 amino acids. CDR3 amino acids: CASGLISGGRLLEQFF. Written as DNA, the CDR3 is TGTGCTAGTGGTTTGATTAGCGGGGGGCGCCTCCTGGAGCAGTTCTTC.

This clone was recorded only once. The CDR3 is CASSRAGDSYSGNTIYF. Here the CDR3 DNA reads TGTGCCAGTAGTCGGGCTGGGGACAGCTACTCTGGAAACACCATATATTTT. V gene TRBV19 combines with J gene TRBJ1-3; the match to TRBD1 covers 7 bases. J gave up 0 bases and V 5 bases, and 10 bases lay outside the gene matches. The CDR3 runs 17 residues. Germline V gene data show CDR1 as LNHDA and CDR2 as SQIVND (reference sequence).

The gene calls are TRBV7-2 and TRBJ1-4; D is possibly TRBD1 (5 bases). Germline V lookup: CDR1 SGHTA, CDR2 FQGNSA. V was pared by 1 base and J by 7 bases, with 16 bases between. The CDR3 covers 16 residues. The CDR3 loop is CASSLDGSGAVEKLFF. CDR3 coding DNA: TGTGCCAGCAGCTTAGACGGCTCCGGGGCTGTTGAAAAACTGTTTTTT. Supplemented by reference TRBV7-2 and TRBJ1-4, the full variable domain reads GAGVSQSPSNKVTEKGKDVELRCDPISGHTALYWYRQSLGQGLEFLIYFQGNSAPDKSGLPSDRFSAERTGGSVSTLTIQRTQQEDSAVYLCASSLDGSGAVEKLFFGSGTQLSVL.

This chain connects TRBV4-1 to TRBJ2-1, with a weak D call TRBD2 (5 bases). The V end lost 0 bases, the J end lost 0 bases, and 15 bases lay between the germline ends. The V gene's germline CDR1 is MGHRA and CDR2 YSYEKL. The CDR3 runs to 18 residues. CDR3 bases: TGCGCCAGCAGCCAAGAGAACTTCTTGGGGAGCTCCTACAATGAGCAGTTCTTC. Its protein is CASSQENFLGSSYNEQFF.